A single T cell receptor beta chain is shown here with its context. What it binds is unknown. Using immunoSEQ multiplex PCR, the repertoire was profiled, and TCRdb retains in-frame clones only, with some absent. Of some 170,000 clones in the sample, 92% were seen once. This sample is part of a study of T cell responses to AZD1222 COVID-19 vaccine. Study-level findings and limits: Possibly, clonal diversity was underestimated; donors were largely white British and included more females. Across the whole spike, CD4 TCRs peaked at regions 160-218 and 743-854. A reported finding is that nearly half of spike-specific TCRs target unmutated variant regions. Only a handful of AZD1222 recipients, roughly 6 in all, had baseline seropositivity.

V was clipped by 3 bases and J by 2 bases; unmatched bases: 7. The CDR3 runs to 15 residues. CDR1 SGDLS and CDR2 YYNGEE come from the germline V gene. J is TRBJ1-2 and V is TRBV9, with 7 nucleotides matching TRBD1. This material consisted of peripheral blood, taken on day 0 of MenACWY control vaccination. The source is an adult in good health. CDR3 region: CASSGPGGGNYGYTF. Here the CDR3 DNA reads TGTGCCAGCAGCGGACCCGGAGGGGGCAACTATGGCTACACCTTC.